Below are 32 T cell receptor beta chains sequenced from a single sample in a study of shared clonotypes between healthy human individuals. This table comes from immunoSEQ multiplex PCR, and its TCRdb copy is limited to in-frame clones, with some not included. The sample has millions of clones, about 95% seen once. Naive CD8 cells were CD45RO-negative, positively selected for CCR7, excluding terminally differentiated effector memory CD45RA+ cells. The sequencing input was naive CD8+ T cells sorted from blood. All receptors derive from a man between 18 and 29 years old in good health.

The V call is TRBV30, the J call TRBJ2-7; D may be TRBD1 or TRBD2 (7 bases each). Germline V lookup: CDR1 GTSNPN, CDR2 SVGIG (reference sequence). V was cut by 2 bases and J by 2 bases, with 13 bases left in between. This CDR3 comprises 14 residues. Here the CDR3 reads CAWSHGGTAYEQYF. DNA of the CDR3: TGTGCCTGGAGTCACGGGGGGACAGCCTACGAGCAGTACTTC.

The J gene is TRBJ2-5, the V gene TRBV7-9; TRBD2 matches at 10 bases. Germline lookup yields CDR1 SEHNR and CDR2 FQNEAQ (reference sequence). V was pared by 1 base and J by 2 bases, with 4 bases of the junction left unmatched. This CDR3 is built from 16 residues. The CDR3: CASSLGLAGAQETQYF. The DNA for the CDR3 is TGTGCCAGCAGCTTAGGGCTAGCGGGAGCTCAAGAGACCCAGTACTTC.

The table lists this clone with a count of one. The genes are TRBV5-1 and TRBJ2-5, with D possibly TRBD2 on 5 matching bases. CDR1 is SGHRS and CDR2 is YFSETQ in the germline V gene. The CDR3 sequence is 17 residues long. The V gene lost 0 bases and the J gene lost 4 bases, with 19 bases spanning the gap. In DNA, the CDR3 is TGCGCCAGCAGCTTGGCCTGGGAGTCTCCGCTGGTAGAGACCCAGTACTTC. This translates into CASSLAWESPLVETQYF.

In DNA form, the CDR3 reads TGTGCCAGCGGACTCCTGAACACCGGGGAGCTGTTTTTT. The encoded protein is CASGLLNTGELFF. The chain combines TRBV27 with TRBJ2-2; the D gene is possibly TRBD2 (5 bases). The V gene lost 8 bases and the J gene lost 1 base, with 8 bases spanning the gap. CDR1 is MNHEY, CDR2 SMNVEV, per germline (reference sequence). The CDR3 covers 13 residues.

The rearrangement joins TRBV30 to TRBJ2-2; TRBD1 aligns across 7 bases. Trimming cost V 5 bases and J 0 bases; bases outside gene matches: 6. Per the germline V gene, CDR1 is GTSNPN and CDR2 is SVGIG (reference sequence). The CDR3 is made up of 15 amino acids. CDR3 sequence (DNA): TGTGCCTGGTCCCTTGGGACAGCGAACACCGGGGAGCTGTTTTTT. This encodes CAWSLGTANTGELFF.

The chain carries TRBV4-3 and TRBJ2-2, with a possible D match to TRBD2 (6 bases). The CDR3 length is 19 residues. Germline CDR1 LGHNA, CDR2 YSLEER. V was cut by 0 bases and J by 3 bases, with 20 bases left in between. The CDR3 here is CASSQEPLVASEYTGELFF. As DNA, the CDR3 is TGCGCCAGCAGCCAAGAGCCTCTGGTCGCTAGCGAGTACACCGGGGAGCTGTTTTTT.

This sequence joins TRBV6-1 and TRBJ1-2; the D is unclear. The CDR3 runs to 15 residues. Trimming removed 1 base from V and 4 bases from J, with 13 bases in between. Germline V gene sequence: CDR1 MNHNS, CDR2 SASEGT. The CDR3: CASSEVENAIYGYTF. DNA of the CDR3: TGTGCCAGCAGTGAAGTCGAAAACGCTATCTATGGCTACACCTTC.

The chain is built from TRBV15 and TRBJ2-7, with a weak D call TRBD2 (6 bases). The CDR3 contains 13 residues. The V end lost 1 base, the J end lost 12 bases, and 16 bases lay between the germline ends. Germline assignment: CDR1 LNHNV and CDR2 YYDKDF (reference sequence). CDR3 bases: TGTGCCACCAGCAGAGTGGAGGGTCCAGAATTGTACTTC. Protein: CATSRVEGPELYF.

V gene TRBV7-8 combines with J gene TRBJ2-7; D is undetermined. The ends were cut back, 3 bases at V and 1 base at J, with 10 bases in the middle. The CDR3 totals 14 residues. CDR1 is SGHVS and CDR2 is FQNEAQ in the germline V gene. This chain's CDR3 is CASSFRSASYEQYF. CDR3 DNA sequence: TGTGCCAGCAGCTTTAGGTCCGCATCCTACGAGCAGTACTTC.

V gene TRBV5-6 combines with J gene TRBJ1-2, with 8 bases that match TRBD1. The CDR3 spans 13 residues. Germline V CDR1 and CDR2: SGHDT, YYEEEE. V dropped 3 bases and J dropped 4; count of bases not matched to a gene: 2. CDR3 nucleotides: TGTGCCAGCAGCTCGGACAGGGTCTATGGCTACACCTTC. Translation: CASSSDRVYGYTF. Using reference TRBV5-6 and TRBJ1-2 for the parts outside the CDR3, the full variable domain is DAGVTQSPTHLIKTRGQQVTLRCSPKSGHDTVSWYQQALGQGPQFIFQYYEEEERQRGNFPDRFSGHQFPNYSSELNVNALLLGDSALYLCASSSDRVYGYTFGSGTRLTVV.

The gene calls are TRBV2 and TRBJ2-7; weak D call: TRBD2 (7 bases). In germline, CDR1 is SNHLY, CDR2 FYNNEI. V was trimmed by 6 bases and J by 1 base, leaving 16 bases between them. The CDR3 runs to 15 residues. CDR3 region: CASSSGEGGSYEQYF. Written as DNA, the CDR3 is TGTGCCAGCAGCTCTGGGGAGGGGGGGTCCTACGAGCAGTACTTC. The full variable domain, with the rest looked up from reference TRBV2 and TRBJ2-7, is EPEVTQTPSHQVTQMGQEVILRCVPISNHLYFYWYRQILGQKVEFLVSFYNNEISEKSEIFDDQFSVERPDGSNFTLKIRSTKLEDSAMYFCASSSGEGGSYEQYFGPGTRLTVT.

The chain combines TRBV10-3 with TRBJ2-5, with unresolved D. The germline CDR1 and CDR2 sequences are ENHRY and SYGVKD. The V end lost 2 bases, the J end lost 0 bases, and 13 bases lay between the germline ends. This CDR3 comprises 16 residues. The CDR3 loop is CAISEPRTAHQETQYF. Here the CDR3 DNA reads TGTGCCATCAGTGAGCCACGAACGGCACACCAAGAGACCCAGTACTTC.

The chain recombines TRBV11-2 with TRBJ1-6; D is perhaps TRBD1 (5 bases). CDR3 size: 14 residues. V dropped 5 bases and J dropped 4 bases, with 9 bases sitting between them. Germline V gene data show CDR1 as SGHAT and CDR2 as FQNNGV. This CDR3 is CASSEGLYNSPLHF. CDR3 coding DNA: TGTGCCAGCAGCGAGGGACTGTATAATTCACCCCTCCACTTT. Filled out from reference TRBV11-2 and TRBJ1-6, the complete variable domain reads EAGVAQSPRYKIIEKRQSVAFWCNPISGHATLYWYQQILGQGPKLLIQFQNNGVVDDSQLPKDRFSAERLKGVDSTLKIQPAKLEDSAVYLCASSEGLYNSPLHFGNGTRLTVT.

As concerns this clone: The identical CDR3 is also encoded by other nucleotide sequences in the sample. The chain couples TRBV6-5 to TRBJ2-3; D remains ambiguous. The germline CDR1 and CDR2 sequences are MNHEY and SVGAGI. This CDR3 has 13 amino acids. With 5 bases removed from V and 0 bases from J, the gap between germline ends came to 6 bases. The DNA of the CDR3 is TGTGCCAGCAGTCTTGGCAGCACAGATACGCAGTATTTT. Protein product: CASSLGSTDTQYF.

J is TRBJ1-5 and V is TRBV10-2, with 8 positions matching TRBD1. Germline V lookup: CDR1 WSHSY, CDR2 SAAADI. CDR3 length: 15 residues. Trimming took 6 bases from V and 6 from J; bases not matched to a gene: 10. The CDR3 nucleotides are TGCGCCAGCAGCCCTCCGACAGGGGTAAGTCAGCCCCAGCATTTT. It is translated as CASSPPTGVSQPQHF.

This clone was detected only once. V usage is TRBV5-6 and J usage is TRBJ1-5; D remains unclear. Germline CDR1 and CDR2: SGHDT and YYEEEE. V gave up 10 bases and J gave up 4 bases, with 15 bases separating them. The CDR3 sequence is 13 residues long. The CDR3 bases are TGTGCCCGCTTCAGTGGTGATAATCAGCCCCAGCATTTT. Protein sequence: CARFSGDNQPQHF.

The chain carries TRBV5-6 and TRBJ2-7; unclear D gene. Germline assignment: CDR1 SGHDT and CDR2 YYEEEE. The CDR3 consists of 16 residues. V lost 2 bases and J 3 bases, leaving 18 bases between the germline ends. The CDR3 protein is CASSLGRSLFNYEQYF. As DNA, the CDR3 is TGTGCCAGCAGCTTAGGTCGCAGCCTCTTTAACTACGAGCAGTACTTC.

The chain joins TRBV4-3 to TRBJ1-2; 7 positions match TRBD1. V lost 4 bases to trimming and J lost 4 bases; unmatched junction nucleotides: 9. Germline V lookup: CDR1 LGHNA, CDR2 YSLEER. CDR3 length: 15 amino acids. This CDR3 is CASSPNRGGSYGYTF. The CDR3 DNA reads TGCGCCAGCAGCCCGAACAGGGGCGGGAGCTATGGCTACACCTTC.

V gene TRBV6-1 combines with J gene TRBJ2-1; TRBD1 matches 10 bases. V was clipped by 8 bases and J by 6 bases; unmatched bases: 4. From germline, CDR1 is MNHNS and CDR2 SASEGT. The CDR3 has 13 amino acids. The CDR3 sequence: CASRDRGANEQFF. CDR3 coding DNA: TGTGCCAGCCGGGACAGGGGCGCCAATGAGCAGTTCTTC.

This sequence joins TRBV6-5 and TRBJ2-2; 10 bases line up with TRBD2. Germline V lookup: CDR1 MNHEY, CDR2 SVGAGI. This CDR3 is 15 amino acids long. With V trimmed by 6 bases and J by 1 base, 2 bases remained unmatched. CDR3 loop: CASRLAGLNTGELFF. Written as DNA, the CDR3 is TGTGCCAGCAGACTAGCGGGGCTGAACACCGGGGAGCTGTTTTTT.

The genes are TRBV6-5 and TRBJ2-1; D perhaps matches TRBD2 (7 bases). CDR1 MNHEY and CDR2 SVGAGI come from the germline V gene. The CDR3 contains 15 residues. V dropped 0 bases and J dropped 6 bases, with 12 bases sitting between them. In DNA form, the CDR3 reads TGTGCCAGCAGTTACTCGGGAGGGGGGATCAATGAGCAGTTCTTC. This sequence encodes CASSYSGGGINEQFF.

The genes are TRBV28 and TRBJ2-7, with D hard to call. V lost 0 bases and J lost 6, with 12 bases in between. This CDR3 region has 14 residues. Germline CDR1 MDHEN, CDR2 SYDVKM. The CDR3 DNA follows: TGTGCCAGCAGTTTATGGGACCGAGGCCCCGAGCAGTACTTC. This translates into CASSLWDRGPEQYF.

The CDR3 sequence: CASSQAVGLAGPSSYNEQFF. In DNA form, the CDR3 reads TGTGCCAGCAGCCAGGCCGTGGGACTAGCGGGACCGAGCTCCTACAATGAGCAGTTCTTC. This chain links TRBV4-2 with TRBJ2-1, with 13 bases that match TRBD2. CDR1 LGHNA and CDR2 YNFKEQ come from the germline V gene. With V trimmed by 3 bases and J by 0 bases, 11 bases remained unmatched. This CDR3 contains 20 residues.

This rearrangement joins TRBV9 to TRBJ2-7; 9 bases fit TRBD1. Trimming took 3 bases from V and 1 from J; bases not matched to a gene: 8. The germline gives CDR1 SGDLS, CDR2 YYNGEE. The CDR3 sequence is 16 residues long. CDR3 amino acids: CASSANRDRESYEQYF. CDR3 DNA: TGTGCCAGCAGCGCAAACCGGGACAGGGAATCCTACGAGCAGTACTTC.

The chain links TRBV27 to TRBJ1-5; D is possibly TRBD1 (6 bases). The V gene lost 6 bases and the J gene lost 1 base, with 10 bases spanning the gap. CDR1 is MNHEY and CDR2 is SMNVEV in the germline V gene (reference sequence). The CDR3 spans 14 residues. This chain's CDR3 is CASSPDRSNQPQHF. The CDR3 coding sequence is TGTGCCAGCAGCCCGGACAGAAGCAATCAGCCCCAGCATTTT.

A note on this clone: This may be a read error, as it is one base from a much larger clone. The rearrangement joins TRBV30 to TRBJ1-1; the D gene is possibly TRBD1 (6 bases). V was trimmed by 2 bases and J by 6 bases, leaving 16 bases between them. CDR1 and CDR2 from the germline V gene are GTSNPN and SVGIG (reference sequence). This CDR3 region has 14 residues. The CDR3: CAWSLDRSFAEAFF. CDR3 in DNA: TGTGCCTGGAGTCTGGACAGATCCTTCGCTGAAGCTTTCTTT.

Here the CDR3 DNA reads TGTGCCAGCAGCTTTCTAACGGGCAATCAGCCCCAGCATTTT. Translation: CASSFLTGNQPQHF. This sequence joins TRBV5-6 and TRBJ1-5; D ambiguous. V was pared by 2 bases and J by 2 bases, with 8 bases between. Germline V gives CDR1 SGHDT, CDR2 YYEEEE. The CDR3 covers 14 residues.

V and J are TRBV4-3 and TRBJ1-2; D may be TRBD1 (6 bases). Germline values: CDR1 LGHNA, CDR2 YSLEER. The CDR3 runs 16 residues. The V gene lost 1 base and the J gene lost 6 bases, with 18 bases spanning the gap. This CDR3 reads CASSQVYGGVSDGYTF. CDR3 in DNA: TGCGCCAGCAGCCAAGTTTACGGGGGCGTTTCGGATGGCTACACCTTC.

The rearrangement links TRBV27 to TRBJ2-7; TRBD2 matches at 7 bases. V lost 6 bases to trimming and J lost 2 bases; unmatched junction nucleotides: 4. CDR1 is MNHEY, CDR2 SMNVEV, per germline (reference sequence). This CDR3 contains 13 residues. The CDR3 nucleotides read TGTGCCAGCAGGGGAGGGATTGCCTACGAGCAGTACTTC. Amino acids: CASRGGIAYEQYF.

The chain links TRBV11-1 to TRBJ2-2; the D call may be TRBD1 or TRBD2 (5 bases each). There are 18 residues in the CDR3. Germline CDR1 reads SGHAT; CDR2 reads FQDESV (reference sequence). Trimming cost V 1 base and J 0 bases, with 15 bases left between them. CDR3 amino acids: CASSLGRDAHPNTGELFF. The CDR3 DNA reads TGTGCCAGCAGCTTAGGCCGGGACGCTCACCCGAACACCGGGGAGCTGTTTTTT.

The V call is TRBV6-6, the J call TRBJ2-1; a weak D match, TRBD2 (5 bases). Looked up from germline, CDR1 is MNHNY and CDR2 is SVGAGI (reference sequence). Trimming took 7 bases from V and 4 from J, leaving 17 bases between them. This CDR3 has 15 amino acids. This CDR3 reads CASTPDLAIYNEQFF. Written as DNA, the CDR3 is TGTGCCAGCACCCCGGACTTGGCCATTTACAATGAGCAGTTCTTC.

This clone showed up just once. The chain uses TRBV7-9 and TRBJ1-2; possible D gene TRBD1, 6 bases. From germline, CDR1 is SEHNR and CDR2 FQNEAQ (reference sequence). Trimming took off 5 bases at V and 5 bases at J, with 15 bases between the two ends. The CDR3 is 14 residues long. The CDR3 reads CASSPDRMEYGYTF. Here the CDR3 DNA reads TGTGCCAGCAGCCCCGACAGGATGGAATATGGCTACACCTTC. Full variable domain (rest looked up from reference TRBV7-9 and TRBJ1-2): DTGVSQNPRHKITKRGQNVTFRCDPISEHNRLYWYRQTLGQGPEFLTYFQNEAQLEKSRLLSDRFSAERPKGSFSTLEIQRTEQGDSAMYLCASSPDRMEYGYTFGSGTRLTVV.